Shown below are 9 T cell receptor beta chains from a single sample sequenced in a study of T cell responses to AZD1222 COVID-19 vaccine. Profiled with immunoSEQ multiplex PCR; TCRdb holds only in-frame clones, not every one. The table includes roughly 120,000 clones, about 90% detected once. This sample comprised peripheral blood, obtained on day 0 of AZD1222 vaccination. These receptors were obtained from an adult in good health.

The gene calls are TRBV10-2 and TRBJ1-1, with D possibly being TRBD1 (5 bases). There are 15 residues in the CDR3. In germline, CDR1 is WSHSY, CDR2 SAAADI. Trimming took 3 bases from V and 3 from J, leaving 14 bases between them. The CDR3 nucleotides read TGCGCCAGCAGTGAACCTTGGGGGATTTACACTGAAGCTTTCTTT. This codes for CASSEPWGIYTEAFF.

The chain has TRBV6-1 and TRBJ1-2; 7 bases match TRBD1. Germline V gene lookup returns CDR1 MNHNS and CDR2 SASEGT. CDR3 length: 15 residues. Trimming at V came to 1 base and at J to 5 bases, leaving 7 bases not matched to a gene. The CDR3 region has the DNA TGTGCCAGCAGTGAAGAATTGGAGGGGGCGTATGGCTACACCTTC. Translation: CASSEELEGAYGYTF.

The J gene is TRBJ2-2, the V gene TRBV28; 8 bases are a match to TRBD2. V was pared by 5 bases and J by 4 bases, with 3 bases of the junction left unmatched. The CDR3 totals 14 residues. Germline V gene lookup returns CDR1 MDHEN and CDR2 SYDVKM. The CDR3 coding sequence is TGTGCCAGCAGTACGGGGGGGCGCACCGGGGAGCTGTTTTTT. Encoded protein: CASSTGGRTGELFF.

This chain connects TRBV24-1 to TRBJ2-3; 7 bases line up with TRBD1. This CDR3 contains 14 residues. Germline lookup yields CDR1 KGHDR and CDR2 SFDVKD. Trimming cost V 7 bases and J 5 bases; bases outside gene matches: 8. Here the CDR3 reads CATSRDSTVDTQYF. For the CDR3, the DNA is TGTGCCACCAGCCGGGACAGCACGGTAGATACGCAGTATTTT.

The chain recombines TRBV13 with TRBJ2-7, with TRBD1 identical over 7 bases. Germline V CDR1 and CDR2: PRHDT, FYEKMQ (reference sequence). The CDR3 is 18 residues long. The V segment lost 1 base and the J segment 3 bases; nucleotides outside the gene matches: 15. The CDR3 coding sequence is TGTGCCAGCAGCTTAGAAGGTCTGGCCGAGGGGGCGAACTACGAGCAGTACTTC. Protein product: CASSLEGLAEGANYEQYF.

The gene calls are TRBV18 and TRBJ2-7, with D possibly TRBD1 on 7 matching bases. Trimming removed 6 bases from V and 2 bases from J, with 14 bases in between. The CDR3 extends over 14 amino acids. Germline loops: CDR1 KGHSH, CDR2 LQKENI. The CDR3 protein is CASSPGGIPYEQYF. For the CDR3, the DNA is TGTGCCAGCTCGCCAGGGGGGATCCCCTACGAGCAGTACTTC.

The CDR3 region has the DNA TGTGCCAGCAGCTTTTTACTAGCGGGAGAGGCTGAGCAGTTCTTC. Translating it yields CASSFLLAGEAEQFF. This chain connects TRBV5-6 to TRBJ2-1; 11 bases are a match to TRBD2. This CDR3 is 15 amino acids long. Trimming cost V 2 bases and J 9 bases; bases outside gene matches: 7. Germline V gives CDR1 SGHDT, CDR2 YYEEEE.

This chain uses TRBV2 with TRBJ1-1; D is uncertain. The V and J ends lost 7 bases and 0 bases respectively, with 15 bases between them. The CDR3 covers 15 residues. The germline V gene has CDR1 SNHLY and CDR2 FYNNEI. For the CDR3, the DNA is TGTGCCAGCAACTCGCGGGCAGCGTTGAACACTGAAGCTTTCTTT. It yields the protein CASNSRAALNTEAFF.

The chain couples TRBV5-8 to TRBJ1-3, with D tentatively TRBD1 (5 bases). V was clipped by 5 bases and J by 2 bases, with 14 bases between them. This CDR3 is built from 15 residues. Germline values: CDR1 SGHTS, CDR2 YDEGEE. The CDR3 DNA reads TGTGCCAGCAGAAAGGCCGGGACGGCTGGAAACACCATATATTTT. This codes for CASRKAGTAGNTIYF.